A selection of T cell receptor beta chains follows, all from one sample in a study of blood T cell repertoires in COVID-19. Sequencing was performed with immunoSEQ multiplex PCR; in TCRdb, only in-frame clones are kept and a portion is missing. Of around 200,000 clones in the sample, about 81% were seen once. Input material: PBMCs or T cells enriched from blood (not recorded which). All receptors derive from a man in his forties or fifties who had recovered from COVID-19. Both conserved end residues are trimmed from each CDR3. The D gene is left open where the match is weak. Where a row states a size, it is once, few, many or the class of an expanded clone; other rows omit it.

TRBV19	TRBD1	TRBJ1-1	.	ASSVTGQGGSNTEAF
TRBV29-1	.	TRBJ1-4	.	SVAEGVAEKLF
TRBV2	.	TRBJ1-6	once	ASKPTHMYNSPLH
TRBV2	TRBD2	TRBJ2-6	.	ASQREIQRPGANVLT
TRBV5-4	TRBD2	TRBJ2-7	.	ASRLELAGVYEQY
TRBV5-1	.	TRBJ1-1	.	ASTLRGWGENTEAF
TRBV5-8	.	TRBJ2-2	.	ASSLALASNTGELF
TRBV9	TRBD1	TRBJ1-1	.	ASSGPGTGRGRNTEAF
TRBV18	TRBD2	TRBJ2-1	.	ASSPSGIYNEQF
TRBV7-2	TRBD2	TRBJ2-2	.	ASRGRGSGRSRELF
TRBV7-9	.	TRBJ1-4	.	ASSLSGGEKLF
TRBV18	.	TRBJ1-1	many	ASSPQGGMNTEAF
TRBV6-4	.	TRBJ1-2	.	ASSLTGGLGGYT
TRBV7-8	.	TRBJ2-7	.	ASSSLSAHSTYEQY
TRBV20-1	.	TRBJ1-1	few	SASLVAEAF
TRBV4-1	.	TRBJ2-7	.	ASSFQTGSYEQY
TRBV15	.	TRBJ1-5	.	ATSRDLGQNQPQH
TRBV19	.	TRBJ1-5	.	ASSSWGPEQPQH
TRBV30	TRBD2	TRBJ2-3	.	AGKILAGVRGDTQY
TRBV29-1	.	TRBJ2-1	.	SVGPLQGQEQF
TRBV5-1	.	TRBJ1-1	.	ASSPAPRGQNTEAF
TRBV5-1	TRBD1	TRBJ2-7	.	ASSETPGQGPYEQY
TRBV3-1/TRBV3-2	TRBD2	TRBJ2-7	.	ASSLSSGTSGSYEQY
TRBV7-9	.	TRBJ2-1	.	ASSQSGTEVQNEQF
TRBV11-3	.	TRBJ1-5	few	ASRSPTGFNQPQH
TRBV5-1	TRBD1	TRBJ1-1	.	ASKTQGETEAF
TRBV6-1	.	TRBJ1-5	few	ASSDLPSNQPQH
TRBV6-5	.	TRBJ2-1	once	ASSPGLEQF
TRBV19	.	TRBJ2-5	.	ASSTGEEQETQY
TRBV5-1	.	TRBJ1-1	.	ASSVTGNTEAF
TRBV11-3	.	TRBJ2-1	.	ASSLGGALSNEQF
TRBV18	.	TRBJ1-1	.	ASSPPAFRNTEAF
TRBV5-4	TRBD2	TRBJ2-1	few	ASSLFLAEYNEQF
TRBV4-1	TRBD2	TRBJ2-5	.	ASSQDEVAGGREETQY
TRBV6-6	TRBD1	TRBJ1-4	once	ASSYRQGAGEKLF
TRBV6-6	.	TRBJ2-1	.	ASSYASSGGEFLDNEQF
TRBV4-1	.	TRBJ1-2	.	ASSQAGYGYT
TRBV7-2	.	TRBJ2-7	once	ASRPLDSYEQY
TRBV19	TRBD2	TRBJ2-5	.	ASSRTSGGAWETQY
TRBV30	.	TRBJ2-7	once	AWSVVRVEQY
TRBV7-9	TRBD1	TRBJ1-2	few	ASTRTGDEGYT